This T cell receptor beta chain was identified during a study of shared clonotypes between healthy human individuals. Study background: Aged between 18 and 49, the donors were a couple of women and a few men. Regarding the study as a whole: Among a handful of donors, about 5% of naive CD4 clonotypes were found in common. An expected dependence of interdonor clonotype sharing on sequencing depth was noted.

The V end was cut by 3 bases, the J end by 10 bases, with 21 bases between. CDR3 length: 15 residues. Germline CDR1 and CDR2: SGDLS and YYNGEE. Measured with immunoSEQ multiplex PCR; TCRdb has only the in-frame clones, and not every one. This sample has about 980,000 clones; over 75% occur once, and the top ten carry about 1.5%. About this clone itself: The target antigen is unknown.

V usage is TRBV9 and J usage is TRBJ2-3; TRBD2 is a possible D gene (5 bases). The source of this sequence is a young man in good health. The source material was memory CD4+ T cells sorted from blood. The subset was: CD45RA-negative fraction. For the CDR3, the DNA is TGTGCCAGCAGCGCACCCCCCGGACTTAACAGCCCGCAGTATTTT. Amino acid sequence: CASSAPPGLNSPQYF. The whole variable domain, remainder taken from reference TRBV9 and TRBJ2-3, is DSGVTQTPKHLITATGQRVTLRCSPRSGDLSVYWYQQSLDQGLQFLIQYYNGEERAKGNILERFSAQQFPDLHSELNLSSLELGDSALYFCASSAPPGLNSPQYFGPGTRLTVL.